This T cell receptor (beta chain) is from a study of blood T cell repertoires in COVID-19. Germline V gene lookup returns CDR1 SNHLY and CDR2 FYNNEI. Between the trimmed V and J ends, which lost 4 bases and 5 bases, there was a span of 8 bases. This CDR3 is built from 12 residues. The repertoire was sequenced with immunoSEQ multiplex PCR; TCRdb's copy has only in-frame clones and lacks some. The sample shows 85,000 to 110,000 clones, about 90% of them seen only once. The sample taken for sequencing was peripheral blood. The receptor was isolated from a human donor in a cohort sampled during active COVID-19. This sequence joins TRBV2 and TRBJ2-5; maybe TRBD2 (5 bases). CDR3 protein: CASSVRGETQYF. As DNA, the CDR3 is TGTGCCAGCAGTGTGCGCGGGGAGACCCAGTACTTC.